The 30 T cell receptor beta chains presented below share a single source sample, sequenced in a study of blood T cells in healthy people across ages. A second PCR, run for roughly 7 to 12 cycles, used a sample-barcoded 5' primer plus a J-beta primer mix. TCRdb reprocessed the 5' RACE reads with MiXCR, giving one entry per CDR3 protein. The sample carries about 1.8 million distinct CDR3 sequences, around 50% recorded once. The sample comprised blood. These receptors all stem from a woman aged 40 to 50 in good health.

The J gene is TRBJ2-1, the V gene TRBV20-1, with D perhaps matching TRBD1 (6 bases). The CDR3 is made up of 15 amino acids. V was shortened by 3 bases and J by 4 bases, with 16 bases between the two germline ends. CDR1 is DFQATT, CDR2 SNEGSKA, per germline (reference sequence). The CDR3 DNA reads as TGCAGTGCTAGTTGGGGGCTCGATTTATACAATGAGCAGTTCTTC. This sequence encodes CSASWGLDLYNEQFF.

The chain joins TRBV2 to TRBJ1-2, with 7 bases matching TRBD1. The CDR3 loop spans 15 amino acids. V lost 7 bases and J lost 6; bases outside the gene matches: 14. The V gene's germline CDR1 is SNHLY and CDR2 FYNNEI. CDR3 in amino acids: CASTGRGSQNHGYTF. The CDR3 DNA reads TGTGCCAGCACGGGCAGGGGGTCACAAAACCATGGCTACACCTTC.

This chain joins TRBV9 and TRBJ2-1, with unresolved D. Germline values: CDR1 SGDLS, CDR2 YYNGEE. V lost 1 base and J 8 bases, leaving 13 bases between the germline ends. The CDR3 length is 14 residues. CDR3 sequence: CASSVPAQTHEQFF. The CDR3 DNA is TGTGCCAGCAGCGTACCCGCCCAGACCCATGAGCAGTTCTTC.

This clonotype was observed a handful of times. The V gene is TRBV12-3 or TRBV12-4, the J gene TRBJ2-7, with a tentative D call TRBD2 (5 bases). CDR3 length: 13 residues. Trimming removed 0 bases at V and 5 bases at J, with 8 bases between. The CDR3 is CASSLAQADEQYF. The CDR3 coding sequence is TGTGCCAGCAGTTTAGCGCAAGCGGACGAGCAGTACTTC.

The V gene is TRBV24-1, the J gene TRBJ2-1; 7 bases match TRBD2. The V gene's germline CDR1 is KGHDR and CDR2 SFDVKD. The CDR3 consists of 15 residues. The trim removed 1 base at V and 4 bases at J, leaving 3 bases unmatched. The CDR3 is CATSDLAGLYNEQFF. In DNA form, the CDR3 reads TGTGCCACCAGTGATTTAGCGGGGCTGTACAATGAGCAGTTCTTC.

V is TRBV4-2 and J is TRBJ2-7; the match to TRBD1 covers 11 bases. CDR1 is LGHNA and CDR2 is YNFKEQ in the germline V gene. With V trimmed by 2 bases and J by 6 bases, 6 bases remained unmatched. This CDR3 has 15 amino acids. The CDR3 DNA reads as TGTGCCAGCAGCCAAAGCGGGACAGGGGGTAGCGAGCAGTACTTC. This sequence encodes CASSQSGTGGSEQYF.

The chain couples TRBV3-1 to TRBJ1-1; D is ambiguous. Looked up from germline, CDR1 is LGHDT and CDR2 is YNNKEL (reference sequence). Trimming pared 5 bases from V and 5 bases from J, leaving 9 bases between. CDR3 length equals 12 residues. This CDR3 reads CASSTSRTEAFF. CDR3 bases: TGTGCCAGCAGCACCTCTAGGACTGAAGCTTTCTTT.

CDR3 loop: CSEGGMETQYF. CDR3 nucleotide sequence: TGCAGTGAAGGAGGGATGGAGACCCAGTACTTC. This chain connects TRBV20-1 to TRBJ2-7; tentatively, D is TRBD2 (6 bases). Matching the DNA end better, TRBJ2-5 makes the J call doubtful. This CDR3 has 11 residues. From germline, CDR1 is DFQATT and CDR2 SNEGSKA (reference sequence).

The V gene is TRBV18, the J gene TRBJ2-5, with D hard to call. Near its end, the DNA agrees better with TRBJ2-7, so the J call may be wrong. There are 14 residues in the CDR3. Germline V gives CDR1 KGHSH, CDR2 LQKENI. The CDR3 DNA reads TGTGCCAGCTCACCGCAGGACGGGTATTACGAGCAGTACTTC. Amino acids: CASSPQDGYYEQYF.

V gene TRBV28 combines with J gene TRBJ2-1; tentatively, D is TRBD2 (5 bases). The CDR3 covers 12 residues. Trimming took 1 base from V and 9 from J, leaving 7 bases between them. Germline V lookup: CDR1 MDHEN, CDR2 SYDVKM. The DNA of the CDR3 is TGTGCCAGCAGTTTATTTGGGAGTGAGCAGTTCTTC. Translated, it gives CASSLFGSEQFF.

This chain links TRBV3-1 with TRBJ1-4; D possibly corresponds to TRBD1 (6 bases). Trimming stripped 4 bases from V and 4 bases from J, with 22 bases between. There are 18 residues in the CDR3. Germline values: CDR1 LGHDT, CDR2 YNNKEL (reference sequence). In DNA, the CDR3 is TGTGCCAGCAGCCGAACGACAGGTCGAGGTCGGGATAATGAAAAACTGTTTTTT. Protein sequence: CASSRTTGRGRDNEKLFF.

This clonotype was counted between two and nine times. This chain joins TRBV5-1 and TRBJ2-7; TRBD1 is a possible D gene (6 bases). Germline lookup yields CDR1 SGHRS and CDR2 YFSETQ. With 4 bases removed from V and 3 bases from J, the gap between germline ends came to 17 bases. The CDR3 contains 15 residues. The CDR3 protein is CASSQDSFSYYEQYF. For the CDR3, the DNA is TGCGCCAGCAGCCAGGACAGCTTCTCTTACTACGAGCAGTACTTC.

Only a few counts were recorded for this clonotype. The rearrangement uses TRBV7-2 and TRBJ2-5, with 11 bases identical to TRBD2. Losses at the gene ends were 2 bases for V and 4 bases for J; bases not matched to a gene: 12. Germline V gene lookup returns CDR1 SGHTA and CDR2 FQGNSA. The CDR3 is 18 amino acids. Written as DNA, the CDR3 is TGTGCCAGCAGCTTAATGAGTAGCGGGGGGGCGGGGTCAGAGACCCAGTACTTC. Translated, it gives CASSLMSSGGAGSETQYF.

The J gene is TRBJ1-6, the V gene TRBV6-5; D might be TRBD1 (5 bases). CDR1 and CDR2 from the germline V gene are MNHEY and SVGAGI. This CDR3 region has 18 residues. Trimming took off 0 bases at V and 9 bases at J, with 21 bases between the two ends. The CDR3: CASSYSRRGAVRSSPLHF. As DNA, the CDR3 is TGTGCCAGCAGTTACTCTAGGCGGGGCGCGGTAAGGTCTTCACCCCTCCACTTT.

The chain is built from TRBV6-1 and TRBJ2-1, with 11 bases aligning to TRBD2. Germline V gives CDR1 MNHNS, CDR2 SASEGT. The CDR3 contains 19 residues. The V segment lost 5 bases and the J segment 7 bases; nucleotides outside the gene matches: 19. CDR3 in amino acids: CASSPVIVLAGGLRNEQFF. CDR3 DNA sequence: TGTGCCAGCAGTCCCGTTATAGTCCTAGCGGGGGGCCTACGGAATGAGCAGTTCTTC.

The chain carries TRBV20-1 and TRBJ2-5; no definite D call. V lost 0 bases, J lost 5 bases, and 10 bases lay in between. Germline values: CDR1 DFQATT, CDR2 SNEGSKA (reference sequence). The CDR3 is 13 residues long. The CDR3 here is CSAREDPFETQYF. CDR3 DNA: TGCAGTGCTAGAGAAGACCCGTTCGAGACCCAGTACTTC.

V usage is TRBV20-1 and J usage is TRBJ2-5; 8 bases line up with TRBD2. The CDR3 covers 13 residues. CDR1 and CDR2 (germline): DFQATT, SNEGSKA (reference sequence). J lost 5 bases, V lost 6 bases, and 8 bases had no gene match. CDR3 residues: CSARGGGSETQYF. The CDR3, as DNA: TGCAGTGCGAGGGGCGGGGGGTCGGAGACCCAGTACTTC.

The chain carries TRBV7-2 and TRBJ2-1, with D perhaps matching TRBD1 or TRBD2 (5 bases each). Germline lookup yields CDR1 SGHTA and CDR2 FQGNSA. The germline V and J ends were trimmed by 1 base and 9 bases, with 10 bases remaining between them. The CDR3 spans 13 residues. CDR3 DNA sequence: TGTGCCAGCAGCTTAGAGGGGAGAGGTGAGCAGTTCTTC. Its protein is CASSLEGRGEQFF.

The chain combines TRBV14 with TRBJ1-2, with D hard to call. Germline V gene lookup returns CDR1 SGHDN and CDR2 FVKESK. The V end lost 0 bases, the J end lost 5 bases, and 19 bases lay between the germline ends. There are 17 residues in the CDR3. CDR3 bases: TGTGCCAGCAGCCAAGATGGCGCTAGAAAGAGATGGTATGGCTACACCTTC. Its protein is CASSQDGARKRWYGYTF.

This clonotype came up a few times. The chain recombines TRBV4-2 with TRBJ2-1; 10 bases match TRBD1. CDR1 and CDR2 from the germline V gene are LGHNA and YNFKEQ. J lost 5 bases, V lost 2 bases, and 9 bases had no gene match. CDR3 length: 17 amino acids. CDR3 sequence: CASSQRQGAPMNNEQFF. The CDR3 coding sequence is TGTGCCAGCAGCCAAAGACAGGGGGCCCCAATGAACAATGAGCAGTTCTTC.

The rearrangement uses TRBV11-2 and TRBJ2-3, with TRBD2 matching over 10 bases. V shed 6 bases and J 6 bases; nucleotides not matched to a gene: 12. CDR1 SGHAT and CDR2 FQNNGV come from the germline V gene. The CDR3 is 16 amino acids. The CDR3 is CASSPKLAGFGDTQYF. The DNA for the CDR3 is TGTGCCAGCAGTCCAAAACTAGCGGGGTTCGGTGATACGCAGTATTTT.

In this sample, this clonotype turned up many times. J is TRBJ2-3 and V is TRBV4-2; 7 bases fit TRBD2. The CDR3 totals 17 residues. CDR1 is LGHNA, CDR2 YNFKEQ, per germline. The ends lost 1 base at V and 1 base at J; junction bases unmatched: 8. CDR3 in amino acids: CASSQASSGGGTDTQYF. In DNA, the CDR3 is TGTGCCAGCAGCCAAGCTTCTAGCGGAGGAGGCACAGATACGCAGTATTTT.

There are a few counts of this clonotype. This chain joins TRBV20-1 and TRBJ2-7, with D uncertain. Germline V gene data show CDR1 as DFQATT and CDR2 as SNEGSKA (reference sequence). The V and J ends lost 3 bases and 2 bases respectively, with 11 bases between them. There are 13 residues in the CDR3. DNA of the CDR3: TGCAGTGCTAGTGATGAAGCAACCTACGAGCAGTACTTC. Translation: CSASDEATYEQYF.

In its sample, this clonotype was seen a few times. The V gene is TRBV4-2, the J gene TRBJ1-2, with a possible D match to TRBD1 (5 bases). Trimming left V 3 bases short and J 2 bases short, with 13 bases between. Germline V gene lookup returns CDR1 LGHNA and CDR2 YNFKEQ. The CDR3 totals 15 residues. CDR3 loop: CASSQTAPDNYGYTF. The CDR3 region has the DNA TGTGCCAGCAGCCAGACAGCTCCAGACAACTATGGCTACACCTTC.

The V gene is TRBV5-5, the J gene TRBJ2-4; D is ambiguous. V was pared by 4 bases and J by 1 base, with 15 bases between. Germline V gene data show CDR1 as SGHKS and CDR2 as YYEKEE (reference sequence). There are 16 residues in the CDR3. The CDR3 is CASSPLPDQAKNIQYF. DNA for the CDR3: TGTGCCAGCAGCCCGCTCCCGGACCAGGCCAAAAACATTCAGTACTTC.

This clonotype is a singleton in its sample. The CDR3 region has the DNA TGTGCCAGCAGCTTCAGAGGGGACCCCCGGGATACGCAGTATTTT. Amino acid sequence: CASSFRGDPRDTQYF. V usage is TRBV11-2 and J usage is TRBJ2-3; D tentatively reads TRBD1 or TRBD2 (5 bases each). V was cut by 3 bases and J by 6 bases, with 16 bases left in between. The length of the CDR3 is 15 residues. Per the germline V gene, CDR1 is SGHAT and CDR2 is FQNNGV.

V is TRBV4-2 and J is TRBJ2-3, with D perhaps TRBD2 (5 bases). V lost 2 bases to trimming and J lost 2 bases, with 14 bases between them. The CDR3 consists of 16 residues. Germline CDR1 reads LGHNA; CDR2 reads YNFKEQ. CDR3 sequence: CASSQPSGEPTDTQYF. In nucleotides, the CDR3 is TGTGCCAGCAGCCAACCGTCCGGGGAGCCCACAGATACGCAGTATTTT.

This clonotype has more than one count but fewer than ten. The gene calls are TRBV9 and TRBJ2-1; D might be TRBD1 (6 bases). The germline V and J ends were trimmed by 4 bases and 7 bases, with 15 bases remaining between them. CDR3 length: 14 residues. Germline V gene data show CDR1 as SGDLS and CDR2 as YYNGEE. DNA for the CDR3: TGTGCCAGCAGCCCCTTAACAGGGCGAAATGAGCAGTTCTTC. Its protein is CASSPLTGRNEQFF. Full variable domain (rest looked up from reference TRBV9 and TRBJ2-1): DSGVTQTPKHLITATGQRVTLRCSPRSGDLSVYWYQQSLDQGLQFLIQYYNGEERAKGNILERFSAQQFPDLHSELNLSSLELGDSALYFCASSPLTGRNEQFFGPGTRLTVL.

The chain is built from TRBV6-5 and TRBJ2-7, with TRBD2 identical over 12 bases. The tail of the sequence fits TRBJ2-4 better, so the J call may be wrong. Germline V gives CDR1 MNHEY, CDR2 SVGAGI. The CDR3 covers 19 residues. The CDR3 coding sequence is TGTGCCAGCAGTTACGGGCTAGCGGGGGGGCCGGGTTTTATAAACATTCAGTACTTC. Amino acid sequence: CASSYGLAGGPGFINIQYF.

This chain uses TRBV18 with TRBJ1-5; perhaps TRBD1 as D (5 bases). V lost 3 bases, J lost 7 bases, and 16 bases lay in between. In germline, CDR1 is KGHSH, CDR2 LQKENI. This CDR3 is built from 15 residues. CDR3 protein: CASSPPAGSQQPQHF. The CDR3 DNA reads as TGTGCCAGCTCACCCCCGGCAGGGAGTCAACAGCCCCAGCATTTT.